The 17 T cell receptor beta chains listed next were all sequenced from one sample in a study of T cells in Graves' hyperthyroidism and ophthalmopathy. TCR beta CDR3 regions were amplified from RNA transcripts. The primer set for the first-round RT-PCR of the TCR CDR3 was HTBI. One entry per CDR3 protein results from TCRdb running MiXCR on the multiplex PCR reads. In the table there are approximately 520,000 distinct CDR3 sequences, approximately 25% of which are singletons. The sequencing sample was made of blood. These receptors all come from a woman between 25 and 40 years old with Graves' ophthalmopathy.

This clonotype was detected only a few times. The CDR3 spells CASSLEGYGQPQHF. The CDR3 bases are TGTGCCAGCAGTCTTGAGGGCTATGGACAGCCCCAGCATTTT. The rearrangement uses TRBV12-3 or TRBV12-4 and TRBJ1-5; the D is unclear. This CDR3 region has 14 residues. V was pared by 5 bases and J by 7 bases, with 15 bases between.

V and J are TRBV12-3 or TRBV12-4 and TRBJ1-5, with TRBD1 identical over 7 bases. The junction had 10 bases not matched to a gene; V was cut back by 5 bases and J by 3 bases. The CDR3 covers 16 residues. CDR3: CASSADRQGVNQPQHF. The CDR3, as DNA: TGTGCCAGCAGTGCGGACAGGCAGGGCGTCAATCAGCCCCAGCATTTT.

This clonotype was observed a few times. V gene TRBV20-1 combines with J gene TRBJ2-5; the match to TRBD2 covers 13 bases. V was clipped by 0 bases and J by 1 base; unmatched bases: 2. The germline CDR1 and CDR2 sequences are DFQATT and SNEGSKA (reference sequence). This CDR3 is 16 amino acids long. The CDR3 region is CSARDTSGGAQETQYF. The CDR3 region has the DNA TGCAGTGCTAGAGACACTAGCGGGGGGGCCCAAGAGACCCAGTACTTC.

The sample holds many counts of this clonotype. The chain links TRBV19 to TRBJ1-5; D not resolved. CDR3 length equals 14 residues. Germline lookup yields CDR1 LNHDA and CDR2 SQIVND (reference sequence). Trimming took 3 bases from V and 2 from J, leaving 8 bases between them. The CDR3 is CASSINGGNQPQHF. CDR3 DNA sequence: TGTGCCAGTAGTATCAACGGGGGCAATCAGCCCCAGCATTTT.

This clonotype was recorded at least ten times. The rearrangement links TRBV11-2 to TRBJ2-7, with 10 bases matching TRBD1. Germline CDR1 reads SGHAT; CDR2 reads FQNNGV. This CDR3 spans 14 amino acids. Losses at the gene ends were 5 bases for V and 1 base for J; bases not matched to a gene: 2. CDR3 DNA sequence: TGTGCCAGCAGCGACAGGGGGCTTTCCTACGAGCAGTACTTC. It encodes CASSDRGLSYEQYF.

This clonotype came up many times. For the CDR3, the DNA is TGTGCCTGGACCAAAGGAAGGGAAGGGAATGGCTACACCTTC. Protein sequence: CAWTKGREGNGYTF. This chain links TRBV30 with TRBJ1-2, with D uncertain. The germline V gene encodes CDR1 GTSNPN and CDR2 SVGIG (reference sequence). V was pared by 4 bases and J by 6 bases, with 18 bases between. The CDR3 extends over 14 amino acids.

This clonotype has a count of ten or more. The CDR3 is CASSEVGSGANVLTF. The CDR3, as DNA: TGTGCCAGCAGTGAAGTAGGCTCTGGGGCCAACGTCCTGACTTTC. V and J are TRBV6-1 and TRBJ2-6; D ambiguous. The CDR3 runs to 15 residues. Per germline, CDR1 MNHNS and CDR2 SASEGT. The germline V and J ends were trimmed by 1 base and 0 bases, with 4 bases remaining between them.

This clonotype was recorded at least ten times. This rearrangement joins TRBV6-5 to TRBJ2-7, with 12 bases that match TRBD2. CDR3 length: 16 residues. The germline V gene has CDR1 MNHEY and CDR2 SVGAGI. The J segment lost 12 bases and the V segment lost 0 bases, leaving 12 bases of the junction unmatched. CDR3 region: CASSYSGPTSGRSPYF. In DNA form, the CDR3 reads TGTGCCAGCAGTTACTCCGGTCCGACTAGCGGGAGAAGTCCGTACTTC.

The chain uses TRBV7-8 and TRBJ1-5; 7 nucleotides line up with TRBD1. This CDR3 has 16 residues. V lost 4 bases and J lost 6; bases outside the gene matches: 12. The germline V gene has CDR1 SGHVS and CDR2 FQNEAQ. CDR3 region: CASSSADRVTGQPQHF. The CDR3 region has the DNA TGTGCCAGCAGCTCCGCTGACAGGGTAACGGGTCAGCCCCAGCATTTT.

This clonotype was observed many times. The rearrangement joins TRBV6-5 to TRBJ1-2; the D is unclear. CDR1 is MNHEY and CDR2 is SVGAGI in the germline V gene. This CDR3 comprises 14 residues. Trimming stripped 7 bases from V and 2 bases from J, with 14 bases between. Written as DNA, the CDR3 is TGTGCCAGCAAGAGGCGGACGTTAAACTATGGCTACACCTTC. This encodes CASKRRTLNYGYTF.

This clonotype has a count of ten or more. The chain joins TRBV20-1 to TRBJ1-3; D gene unclear. V dropped 7 bases and J dropped 0 bases, with 10 bases sitting between them. The CDR3 spans 13 residues. Germline lookup yields CDR1 DFQATT and CDR2 SNEGSKA (reference sequence). The CDR3 reads CSVRQHSGNTIYF. The CDR3, as DNA: TGCAGTGTGCGGCAACACTCTGGAAACACCATATATTTT.

The chain has TRBV14 and TRBJ2-6; D not resolved. Trimming cost V 4 bases and J 0 bases, with 13 bases left between them. Germline V gene data show CDR1 as SGHDN and CDR2 as FVKESK. This CDR3 is 17 amino acids long. CDR3 nucleotides: TGTGCCAGCAGCCCCTTGGGGTCGACCTCTGGGGCCAACGTCCTGACTTTC. It is translated as CASSPLGSTSGANVLTF.

The chain recombines TRBV10-2 with TRBJ1-6; D gene unclear. Trimming stripped 0 bases from V and 7 bases from J, with 4 bases between. The CDR3 spans 13 residues. The germline gives CDR1 WSHSY, CDR2 SAAADI. In nucleotides, the CDR3 is TGCGCCAGCAGTGAGTCGAGGAATTCACCCCTCCACTTT. Protein product: CASSESRNSPLHF.

This clonotype has just a few counts. The V and J genes are TRBV19 and TRBJ1-5; no reliable D call. V lost 8 bases and J 0 bases, leaving 8 bases between the germline ends. The CDR3 sequence is 13 residues long. Germline V gene sequence: CDR1 LNHDA, CDR2 SQIVND (reference sequence). CDR3 sequence (DNA): TGTGCCAGTGACCCGGCTAGCAATCAGCCCCAGCATTTT. This sequence encodes CASDPASNQPQHF.

This clonotype was observed many times. The chain links TRBV6-5 to TRBJ2-7; D unresolved. There are 13 residues in the CDR3. Germline assignment: CDR1 MNHEY and CDR2 SVGAGI. V lost 0 bases, J lost 2 bases, and 5 bases lay in between. This CDR3 reads CASSYSGAYEQYF. The CDR3 DNA reads as TGTGCCAGCAGTTACTCTGGGGCCTACGAGCAGTACTTC.

V usage is TRBV20-1 and J usage is TRBJ1-5, with D unclear. Trimming removed 7 bases from V and 2 bases from J, with 9 bases in between. This CDR3 spans 12 amino acids. Germline lookup yields CDR1 DFQATT and CDR2 SNEGSKA (reference sequence). This CDR3 is CSVNVGNQPQHF. The DNA of the CDR3 is TGCAGTGTCAACGTCGGCAATCAGCCCCAGCATTTT.

This clonotype was picked up many times. The CDR3 region is CASSYSATGLKDEQYF. CDR3 sequence (DNA): TGTGCCAGCAGTTACTCGGCGACAGGGCTAAAGGACGAGCAGTACTTC. This rearrangement joins TRBV6-5 to TRBJ2-7; 7 bases agree with TRBD1. The CDR3 spans 16 residues. Germline trimming cut 0 bases from V and 5 bases from J; bases unmatched to any gene: 10. Germline V gene data show CDR1 as MNHEY and CDR2 as SVGAGI.